Below, 17 T cell receptor beta chains from the same sample are listed, as sequenced in a study of blood T cell repertoires in COVID-19. Some clones are missing from TCRdb's copy, which holds only in-frame ones; the method was immunoSEQ multiplex PCR. The data contain approximately 100,000 clones, about nine tenths of them singletons. The sequenced material came from peripheral blood. The source of these receptors is a man over 45 with acute or convalescent COVID-19.

This chain connects TRBV18 to TRBJ1-2; perhaps TRBD1 as D (6 bases). Germline CDR1 is KGHSH and CDR2 is LQKENI. The CDR3 is made up of 15 amino acids. V shed 1 base and J shed 8 bases, with 17 bases lying between them. The CDR3 DNA is TGTGCCAGCTCACCACGGCAGGGGCCGCCGGAGGGCTACACCTTC. Translation gives CASSPRQGPPEGYTF.

This clone was observed a handful of times. The chain links TRBV28 to TRBJ2-1; a possible D gene is TRBD1 (5 bases). The V and J ends lost 7 bases and 9 bases respectively, with 13 bases between them. This CDR3 has 12 residues. Germline CDR1 and CDR2: MDHEN and SYDVKM. The CDR3 coding sequence is TGTGCCAGCATTTCGGACAAGAGTGAGCAGTTCTTC. It codes for CASISDKSEQFF.

CDR3 sequence reads: CASSTGMRQPQHF. CDR3 in DNA: TGTGCCAGCTCGACAGGGATGAGGCAGCCCCAGCATTTT. The chain uses TRBV19 and TRBJ1-5, with 7 bases matching TRBD1. The CDR3 is made up of 13 amino acids. Per germline, CDR1 LNHDA and CDR2 SQIVND (reference sequence). V dropped 9 bases and J dropped 7; count of bases not matched to a gene: 9.

The V call is TRBV5-1, the J call TRBJ2-7; 8 bases agree with TRBD1. CDR1 and CDR2 from the germline V gene are SGHRS and YFSETQ. Unmatched junction bases numbered 10, after V lost 3 bases and J lost 5 bases. The CDR3 is 15 amino acids. The CDR3 nucleotides read TGCGCCAGCAGCTCCATTGGACAGGGACGAAACGAGCAGTACTTC. Translating gives CASSSIGQGRNEQYF.

V is TRBV11-3 and J is TRBJ2-1, with D tentatively TRBD1 (6 bases). The CDR3 is made up of 12 amino acids. Germline V gives CDR1 SGHNT, CDR2 YENEEA. The V end was cut by 5 bases, the J end by 5 bases, with 7 bases between. The CDR3 spells CASSRQDNEQFF. The CDR3 DNA reads as TGTGCCAGCAGCCGACAGGACAATGAGCAGTTCTTC.

V and J are TRBV4-2 and TRBJ2-7, with a weak D call TRBD2 (7 bases). V lost 1 base to trimming and J lost 3 bases, with 13 bases between them. CDR3 length equals 15 residues. Germline CDR1 LGHNA, CDR2 YNFKEQ. Here the CDR3 reads CASSQGGGLVYEQYF. Written as DNA, the CDR3 is TGTGCCAGCAGCCAAGGGGGGGGGCTTGTCTACGAGCAGTACTTC.

The chain combines TRBV6-5 with TRBJ2-7; 8 bases are shared with TRBD1. V trimming: 7 bases; J trimming: 1 base; junction bases outside the gene matches: 9. CDR1 is MNHEY, CDR2 SVGAGI, per germline. The CDR3 is 15 amino acids. The CDR3 reads CASTLRTGWSYEQYF. DNA of the CDR3: TGTGCCAGCACCCTTAGGACAGGGTGGTCCTACGAGCAGTACTTC.

The chain is built from TRBV19 and TRBJ2-7; 7 nucleotides match TRBD2. Germline CDR1 reads LNHDA; CDR2 reads SQIVND (reference sequence). The CDR3 has 18 amino acids. The V gene end was trimmed by 5 bases and the J gene end by 0 bases; junction bases not matched to a gene: 16. The CDR3 bases are TGTGCCAGTAGTCCTGGGGCTAGCGGAGTTCCATTCTCCTACGAGCAGTACTTC. It specifies CASSPGASGVPFSYEQYF.

The V call is TRBV6-6, the J call TRBJ2-7; TRBD2 agrees at 7 bases. Germline values: CDR1 MNHNY, CDR2 SVGAGI (reference sequence). Trimming cost V 4 bases and J 7 bases; bases outside gene matches: 4. The CDR3 covers 12 residues. CDR3 amino acids: CASSLGGEEQYF. The CDR3 DNA follows: TGTGCCAGCAGTTTGGGAGGGGAGGAGCAGTACTTC.

The CDR3 loop reads CASRPQRMNTGELFF. As DNA, the CDR3 is TGCGCCAGCCGGCCCCAGCGGATGAACACCGGGGAGCTGTTTTTT. The V gene is TRBV5-1, the J gene TRBJ2-2; TRBD2 might be the D (5 bases). This CDR3 has 15 residues. V was clipped by 7 bases and J by 1 base, with 14 bases between them. CDR1 and CDR2 (germline): SGHRS, YFSETQ.

This clone appeared a few times. V is TRBV28 and J is TRBJ2-1; 15 positions agree with TRBD2. The CDR3 is 21 amino acids. CDR1 is MDHEN and CDR2 is SYDVKM in the germline V gene. Losses at the gene ends were 4 bases for V and 4 bases for J; bases not matched to a gene: 17. CDR3 residues: CASSYLRTSGRGPRGYNEQFF. In DNA, the CDR3 is TGTGCCAGCAGTTACCTTCGGACTAGCGGGAGGGGTCCCCGGGGGTACAATGAGCAGTTCTTC.

The rearrangement uses TRBV29-1 and TRBJ2-2, with TRBD1 identical over 7 bases. This CDR3 region has 16 residues. Germline V gene data show CDR1 as SQVTM and CDR2 as ANQGSEA. V trimming: 4 bases; J trimming: 4 bases; junction bases outside the gene matches: 12. CDR3 DNA sequence: TGCAGCGTTGCCCAAGACCGGGGACAGTCCACCGGGGAGCTGTTTTTT. This sequence encodes CSVAQDRGQSTGELFF.

The V call is TRBV5-1, the J call TRBJ1-2; a weak D match, TRBD1 (5 bases). V was shortened by 0 bases and J by 0 bases, with 9 bases between the two germline ends. The CDR3 has 15 amino acids. Germline loops: CDR1 SGHRS, CDR2 YFSETQ. CDR3 bases: TGCGCCAGCAGCTTGGGGACAACAGCTAACTATGGCTACACCTTC. Its translation: CASSLGTTANYGYTF.

This clone has more than one count but fewer than ten. The rearrangement uses TRBV24-1 and TRBJ2-1, with 7 bases matching TRBD1. The ends lost 4 bases at V and 4 bases at J; junction bases unmatched: 6. The CDR3 consists of 15 residues. The germline gives CDR1 KGHDR, CDR2 SFDVKD. This chain's CDR3 is CATSDGRDRYNEQFF. Here the CDR3 DNA reads TGTGCCACCAGTGACGGCCGGGACAGATACAATGAGCAGTTCTTC.

The chain recombines TRBV6-5 with TRBJ1-2; D gene ambiguous. Trimming pared 11 bases from V and 4 bases from J, leaving 17 bases between. The CDR3 has 13 residues. From germline, CDR1 is MNHEY and CDR2 SVGAGI. The CDR3 region is CAYKADLVYGYTF. Here the CDR3 DNA reads TGTGCCTACAAAGCGGATCTCGTCTATGGCTACACCTTC.

V is TRBV19 and J is TRBJ2-7; 7 bases are a match to TRBD1. The CDR3 runs 13 residues. Trimming cost V 7 bases and J 5 bases; bases outside gene matches: 8. Germline assignment: CDR1 LNHDA and CDR2 SQIVND (reference sequence). The CDR3 region is CASKEQGTHEQYF. The CDR3 DNA follows: TGTGCCAGTAAGGAACAGGGGACCCACGAGCAGTACTTC. Based on the CDR3 plus reference TRBV19 and TRBJ2-7, the full variable domain is DGGITQSPKYLFRKEGQNVTLSCEQNLNHDAMYWYRQDPGQGLRLIYYSQIVNDFQKGDIAEGYSVSREKKESFPLTVTSAQKNPTAFYLCASKEQGTHEQYFGPGTRLTVT.

The CDR3 DNA reads as TGTGCCAGCAGCCCCCGACTAGCGGGAGGAATCGGGGAGCTGTTTTTT. It translates to CASSPRLAGGIGELFF. V usage is TRBV11-2 and J usage is TRBJ2-2; 13 positions agree with TRBD2. In germline, CDR1 is SGHAT, CDR2 FQNNGV. After removal of 5 bases from V and 7 bases from J, the junction contained 7 bases not matched to a gene. The CDR3 has 16 amino acids.